A single sample gave rise to the 24 T cell receptor beta chains below, sequenced in a study of blood T cell repertoires in COVID-19. The repertoire was sequenced with immunoSEQ multiplex PCR; TCRdb's copy has only in-frame clones and lacks some. Of fewer than 250,000 clones listed, 80% to 95% are singletons. Sequencing input: peripheral blood. These receptors originate from a young man with COVID-19, enrolled during active disease.

The chain carries TRBV3-1 (or the pseudogene TRBV3-2) and TRBJ2-2; 9 nucleotides agree with TRBD1. Trimming took 6 bases from V and 3 from J; bases not matched to a gene: 8. Per germline, CDR1 LGHDT and CDR2 YNNKEL (reference sequence). The CDR3 runs 16 residues. The CDR3 reads CASSTLDRGYTGELFF. Written as DNA, the CDR3 is TGTGCCAGCAGTACCCTGGACAGGGGATACACCGGGGAGCTGTTTTTT.

The chain combines TRBV6-2 or TRBV6-3 with TRBJ1-5; TRBD1 matches 12 bases. The CDR3 runs 19 residues. Germline-derived CDR1 and CDR2 are MNHEY and SVGEGT. V lost 2 bases to trimming and J lost 1 base; unmatched junction nucleotides: 9. As DNA, the CDR3 is TGTGCCAGCAGTTACCCGGGACAGGGGGCGTTAAGAAGCAATCAGCCCCAGCATTTT. Protein sequence: CASSYPGQGALRSNQPQHF.

The chain combines TRBV14 with TRBJ1-6, with D unclear. Per the germline V gene, CDR1 is SGHDN and CDR2 is FVKESK. The CDR3 is 15 amino acids. The V and J ends lost 2 bases and 5 bases respectively, with 10 bases between them. The CDR3 reads CASSQNQKNNSPLHF. DNA of the CDR3: TGTGCCAGCAGCCAAAACCAGAAAAATAATTCACCCCTCCACTTT.

The chain employs TRBV6-5 and TRBJ1-5; D is unclear. Germline assignment: CDR1 MNHEY and CDR2 SVGAGI. The germline V and J ends were trimmed by 8 bases and 1 base, with 9 bases remaining between them. The CDR3 consists of 13 residues. The CDR3 DNA is TGTGCCAGCGCGACTTACAGCAATCAGCCCCAGCATTTT. This gives the protein CASATYSNQPQHF.

The V gene is TRBV6-5, the J gene TRBJ1-2, with a tentative D call TRBD1 (5 bases). Trimming cost V 2 bases and J 2 bases, with 6 bases left between them. Germline loops: CDR1 MNHEY, CDR2 SVGAGI. The length of the CDR3 is 13 residues. The CDR3 here is CASSYDSNYGYTF. The CDR3 bases are TGTGCCAGCAGTTACGACAGCAACTATGGCTACACCTTC.

The chain joins TRBV5-1 to TRBJ1-2; possible D gene TRBD1, 5 bases. CDR1 and CDR2 (germline): SGHRS, YFSETQ. CDR3 length: 13 residues. V lost 4 bases and J lost 4, with 11 bases in between. The CDR3 here is CASSRGEGYGYTF. CDR3 sequence (DNA): TGCGCCAGCAGCCGGGGGGAGGGCTATGGCTACACCTTC. Looking up the rest from reference TRBV5-1 and TRBJ1-2 gives the full variable domain: KAGVTQTPRYLIKTRGQQVTLSCSPISGHRSVSWYQQTPGQGLQFLFEYFSETQRNKGNFPGRFSGRQFSNSRSEMNVSTLELGDSALYLCASSRGEGYGYTFGSGTRLTVV.

The rearrangement links TRBV9 to TRBJ2-7; D might be TRBD2 (6 bases). In germline, CDR1 is SGDLS, CDR2 YYNGEE. Trimming pared 0 bases from V and 5 bases from J, leaving 12 bases between. The CDR3 spans 14 residues. CDR3 sequence: CASSVAGGPHEQYF. The CDR3 DNA sequence: TGTGCCAGCAGCGTAGCCGGGGGTCCGCACGAGCAGTACTTC.

V usage is TRBV3-1 (or the pseudogene TRBV3-2) and J usage is TRBJ1-1; the D gene is possibly TRBD1 (6 bases). The CDR3 is 14 amino acids. V gave up 4 bases and J gave up 0 bases, with 9 bases separating them. The V gene's germline CDR1 is LGHDT and CDR2 YNNKEL (reference sequence). The CDR3 spells CASSRTALNTEAFF. The DNA for the CDR3 is TGTGCCAGCAGCCGGACAGCCTTGAACACTGAAGCTTTCTTT.

The DNA of the CDR3 is TGTGCCAGCAGTCATACTAGATACTCTAGCACAGATACGCAGTATTTT. Translating it yields CASSHTRYSSTDTQYF. The V and J genes are TRBV11-2 and TRBJ2-3; D perhaps matches TRBD2 (5 bases). Trimming left V 6 bases short and J 0 bases short, with 16 bases between. The CDR3 covers 16 residues. The V gene's germline CDR1 is SGHAT and CDR2 FQNNGV.

The chain combines TRBV7-9 with TRBJ1-2; D remains unclear. With 5 bases removed from V and 3 bases from J, the gap between germline ends came to 7 bases. The CDR3 totals 12 residues. CDR1 and CDR2 (germline): SEHNR, FQNEAQ (reference sequence). The CDR3 region is CASSADYYGYTF. CDR3 nucleotides: TGTGCCAGCAGCGCGGACTACTATGGCTACACCTTC. Complete variable domain (other parts from reference TRBV7-9 and TRBJ1-2): DTGVSQNPRHKITKRGQNVTFRCDPISEHNRLYWYRQTLGQGPEFLTYFQNEAQLEKSRLLSDRFSAERPKGSFSTLEIQRTEQGDSAMYLCASSADYYGYTFGSGTRLTVV.

The chain links TRBV5-4 to TRBJ2-7, with no clear D. Germline V CDR1 and CDR2: SGHNT, YYREEE (reference sequence). V dropped 0 bases and J dropped 6 bases, with 10 bases sitting between them. The CDR3 loop spans 13 amino acids. For the CDR3, the DNA is TGTGCCAGCAGCTTGGCCAGAGGTGGCGAGCAGTACTTC. Its translation: CASSLARGGEQYF.

This chain joins TRBV5-6 and TRBJ2-7; tentative D call: TRBD1 (6 bases). From germline, CDR1 is SGHDT and CDR2 YYEEEE. The CDR3 is 14 amino acids. The V and J ends lost 4 bases and 4 bases respectively, with 15 bases between them. Here the CDR3 reads CASSAGAGFYEQYF. In nucleotides, the CDR3 is TGTGCCAGCAGCGCAGGGGCAGGGTTTTACGAGCAGTACTTC.

This clone was seen a single time. V gene TRBV29-1 combines with J gene TRBJ1-1; 7 bases align to TRBD1. This CDR3 has 14 amino acids. V lost 5 bases to trimming and J lost 1 base; unmatched junction nucleotides: 7. From germline, CDR1 is SQVTM and CDR2 ANQGSEA. The CDR3 DNA reads TGCAGCGTTAAACCCGGGACAGAGAACACTGAAGCTTTCTTT. It codes for CSVKPGTENTEAFF.

This clone was counted between two and nine times. The CDR3 region has the DNA TGTGCCAGCAGCTTGGACACTACCTACGAGCAGTACTTC. It is translated as CASSLDTTYEQYF. The chain is built from TRBV5-4 and TRBJ2-7, with D unclear. Germline CDR1 and CDR2: SGHNT and YYREEE (reference sequence). The CDR3 runs 13 residues. The V gene lost 0 bases and the J gene lost 2 bases, with 6 bases spanning the gap.

The chain employs TRBV4-2 and TRBJ1-6; D is possibly TRBD1 (5 bases). There are 13 residues in the CDR3. The germline V gene has CDR1 LGHNA and CDR2 YNFKEQ. Trimming removed 2 bases from V and 8 bases from J, with 7 bases in between. CDR3 amino acids: CASSQLGDSPLHF. The CDR3 DNA follows: TGTGCCAGCAGCCAACTAGGGGATTCACCCCTCCACTTT.

This clone was seen a few times. The sample contains more than one DNA sequence encoding this CDR3. The chain uses TRBV19 and TRBJ1-2, with D perhaps TRBD1 (5 bases). This CDR3 has 13 residues. The germline V and J ends were trimmed by 3 bases and 2 bases, with 7 bases remaining between them. Germline CDR1 and CDR2: LNHDA and SQIVND (reference sequence). The DNA of the CDR3 is TGTGCCAGTAGTATGGGGCAGAACTATGGCTACACCTTC. It specifies CASSMGQNYGYTF.

The chain joins TRBV5-1 to TRBJ2-7; 8 bases line up with TRBD2. CDR3 size: 15 residues. Germline lookup yields CDR1 SGHRS and CDR2 YFSETQ. V lost 0 bases and J lost 5; bases outside the gene matches: 7. In DNA form, the CDR3 reads TGCGCCAGCAGCTTGGTATCGGGGGGGCCCCACGAGCAGTACTTC. This codes for CASSLVSGGPHEQYF.

As to this clone: The sample holds other DNA sequences that translate to the same CDR3. The genes are TRBV6-5 and TRBJ2-1; 9 bases are shared with TRBD1. V lost 0 bases to trimming and J lost 7 bases; unmatched junction nucleotides: 4. The CDR3 length is 15 residues. The germline V gene encodes CDR1 MNHEY and CDR2 SVGAGI. The CDR3 coding sequence is TGTGCCAGCAGTTACTCTGGACAGGGGAGAAATGAGCAGTTCTTC. It is translated as CASSYSGQGRNEQFF.

The chain has TRBV2 and TRBJ1-6; possible D gene TRBD1, 6 bases. Trimming left V 3 bases short and J 5 bases short, with 8 bases between. The CDR3 contains 14 residues. Germline loops: CDR1 SNHLY, CDR2 FYNNEI. The CDR3: CASSDRGDNSPLHF. In nucleotides, the CDR3 is TGTGCCAGCAGTGACAGGGGAGATAATTCACCCCTCCACTTT.

The V gene is TRBV7-3, the J gene TRBJ2-1, with 8 bases matching TRBD1. Germline CDR1 is SGHTA and CDR2 is FQGTGA. The CDR3 is 15 residues long. J gave up 7 bases and V 5 bases, and 10 bases lay outside the gene matches. The CDR3 reads CASSQGQAGRNEQFF. CDR3 nucleotides: TGTGCCAGCAGCCAGGGACAGGCGGGTCGGAATGAGCAGTTCTTC.

The genes are TRBV5-4 and TRBJ2-1; 9 nucleotides line up with TRBD1. Unmatched junction bases numbered 5, after V lost 5 bases and J lost 8 bases. The CDR3 contains 13 residues. CDR1 is SGHNT, CDR2 YYREEE, per germline (reference sequence). CDR3 DNA sequence: TGTGCCAGCAGTCGGGACAGGGTCCATGAGCAGTTCTTC. Translation: CASSRDRVHEQFF.

The J gene is TRBJ1-6, the V gene TRBV2, with D unresolved. Germline V gene lookup returns CDR1 SNHLY and CDR2 FYNNEI. CDR3 length: 13 residues. Trimming removed 4 bases at V and 7 bases at J, with 8 bases between. In nucleotides, the CDR3 is TGTGCCAGCAGTGCGGGTTTAAATTCACCCCTCCACTTT. Translating gives CASSAGLNSPLHF.

The CDR3 bases are TGCGCCAGCAGCTTGCAGGGCACGGCTGGAAACACCATATATTTT. It encodes CASSLQGTAGNTIYF. This chain connects TRBV5-1 to TRBJ1-3; a weak D match, TRBD1 (5 bases). The CDR3 spans 15 residues. CDR1 and CDR2 from the germline V gene are SGHRS and YFSETQ. The germline V and J ends were trimmed by 1 base and 2 bases, with 10 bases remaining between them.

The V gene is TRBV13, the J gene TRBJ1-1; a possible D gene is TRBD1 (6 bases). Germline V gene sequence: CDR1 PRHDT, CDR2 FYEKMQ (reference sequence). This CDR3 is built from 14 residues. V lost 7 bases and J lost 3, with 15 bases in between. CDR3 sequence (DNA): TGTGCCAGCACCTCTGGGGGGGCGGACACTGAAGCTTTCTTT. Residues: CASTSGGADTEAFF.